The 27 T cell receptor beta chains reported below all come from one sample, sequenced in a study of T cell responses to AZD1222 COVID-19 vaccine. Produced via immunoSEQ multiplex PCR; TCRdb's table is partial and in-frame only. The sample contains about 120,000 clones, 80% to 95% of which appear only once. The sample in question was peripheral blood, obtained 28 days after the second AZD1222 dose. The receptors here all came from an adult who received the AZD1222 COVID-19 vaccine.

V is TRBV4-1 and J is TRBJ1-5, with 7 bases that match TRBD1. The CDR3 covers 15 residues. J was trimmed by 1 base and V by 2 bases; bases with no gene match: 2. Looked up from germline, CDR1 is MGHRA and CDR2 is YSYEKL. For the CDR3, the DNA is TGCGCCAGCAGCCAACAGGACAGGAGCAATCAGCCCCAGCATTTT. Its translation is CASSQQDRSNQPQHF.

This clone showed up just once. The chain is built from TRBV20-1 and TRBJ2-7; 11 positions agree with TRBD2. Germline V CDR1 and CDR2: DFQATT, SNEGSKA (reference sequence). V dropped 3 bases and J dropped 4; count of bases not matched to a gene: 2. This CDR3 comprises 13 residues. The CDR3 coding sequence is TGCAGTGCTAGTACTAGCGGGAGTTACGAGCAGTACTTC. Its translation is CSASTSGSYEQYF.

The V call is TRBV7-2, the J call TRBJ1-3; TRBD1 aligns across 7 bases. This CDR3 spans 16 amino acids. Trimming removed 1 base from V and 4 bases from J; junction bases left unmatched: 7. The germline V gene encodes CDR1 SGHTA and CDR2 FQGNSA. The CDR3 DNA reads as TGTGCCAGCAGCTTAGAGGGGGCGGGGCCCGGAAACACCATATATTTT. Its protein is CASSLEGAGPGNTIYF.

This chain joins TRBV7-2 and TRBJ1-1; TRBD1 is a possible D gene (5 bases). The CDR3 contains 15 residues. Between the trimmed V and J ends, which lost 1 base and 0 bases, there was a span of 9 bases. Germline V gene data show CDR1 as SGHTA and CDR2 as FQGNSA. Here the CDR3 DNA reads TGTGCCAGCAGCTTAGAGGGGACCCTGAACACTGAAGCTTTCTTT. Translated, it gives CASSLEGTLNTEAFF. Full variable domain (rest looked up from reference TRBV7-2 and TRBJ1-1): GAGVSQSPSNKVTEKGKDVELRCDPISGHTALYWYRQSLGQGLEFLIYFQGNSAPDKSGLPSDRFSAERTGGSVSTLTIQRTQQEDSAVYLCASSLEGTLNTEAFFGQGTRLTVV.

The gene calls are TRBV18 and TRBJ2-6; maybe TRBD1 (6 bases). The V end was cut by 6 bases, the J end by 0 bases, with 15 bases between. Per the germline V gene, CDR1 is KGHSH and CDR2 is LQKENI. The CDR3 extends over 17 amino acids. CDR3 in DNA: TGTGCCAGCTCTACCCTGACAGGTCACTCTGGGGCCAACGTCCTGACTTTC. Its protein is CASSTLTGHSGANVLTF.

The chain carries TRBV5-4 and TRBJ2-3; TRBD1 is a possible D gene (6 bases). Germline lookup yields CDR1 SGHNT and CDR2 YYREEE (reference sequence). The CDR3 sequence is 13 residues long. Trimming cost V 3 bases and J 4 bases, with 9 bases left between them. The CDR3 DNA reads as TGTGCCAGCAGCTGGCAGGGGCCAGATACGCAGTATTTT. This sequence encodes CASSWQGPDTQYF.

This sequence joins TRBV28 and TRBJ1-2; perhaps TRBD1 as D (6 bases). CDR3 length: 19 residues. Trimming cost V 3 bases and J 2 bases, with 25 bases left between them. The germline CDR1 and CDR2 sequences are MDHEN and SYDVKM. This chain's CDR3 is CASSFPLGAVGGQNYGYTF. Written as DNA, the CDR3 is TGTGCCAGCAGTTTCCCGCTGGGTGCGGTTGGGGGGCAAAACTATGGCTACACCTTC.

A few counts support this clone. The chain is built from TRBV19 and TRBJ2-2, with 7 bases identical to TRBD1. The J segment lost 4 bases and the V segment lost 5 bases, leaving 10 bases of the junction unmatched. The CDR3 spans 16 residues. The germline V gene encodes CDR1 LNHDA and CDR2 SQIVND (reference sequence). Here the CDR3 reads CASSPGQLVGTGELFF. CDR3 in DNA: TGTGCCAGTAGTCCGGGACAGCTCGTGGGCACCGGGGAGCTGTTTTTT.

The V and J genes are TRBV7-8 and TRBJ1-4; no clear D gene. This CDR3 has 14 residues. Trimming took 3 bases from V and 2 from J, leaving 7 bases between them. From germline, CDR1 is SGHVS and CDR2 FQNEAQ. The CDR3 is CASSFGETNEKLFF. The CDR3 bases are TGTGCCAGCAGCTTTGGAGAGACTAATGAAAAACTGTTTTTT.

This clone was counted a single time. The rearrangement uses TRBV11-3 and TRBJ2-7; 7 bases align to TRBD1. The CDR3 is 13 amino acids. The V segment lost 3 bases and the J segment 5 bases; nucleotides outside the gene matches: 4. Germline CDR1 and CDR2: SGHNT and YENEEA. This chain's CDR3 is CASSFRGRDEQYF. For the CDR3, the DNA is TGTGCCAGCAGCTTTAGGGGGCGGGACGAGCAGTACTTC.

The chain employs TRBV19 and TRBJ2-7, with 7 bases fitting TRBD2. CDR1 and CDR2 from the germline V gene are LNHDA and SQIVND (reference sequence). After removal of 5 bases from V and 6 bases from J, the junction contained 10 bases not matched to a gene. CDR3 length: 14 amino acids. The CDR3 loop is CASSVGGSGFEQYF. CDR3 DNA: TGTGCCAGTAGTGTGGGGGGGTCGGGTTTCGAGCAGTACTTC.

This clone was observed a single time. This rearrangement joins TRBV7-9 to TRBJ2-7, with D perhaps matching TRBD2 (7 bases). Germline V lookup: CDR1 SEHNR, CDR2 FQNEAQ (reference sequence). Trimming removed 4 bases at V and 2 bases at J, with 15 bases between. The CDR3 loop spans 15 amino acids. CDR3 in amino acids: CASSSWGAGAYEQYF. In DNA form, the CDR3 reads TGTGCCAGCAGCTCCTGGGGGGCGGGGGCCTACGAGCAGTACTTC.

The gene calls are TRBV27 and TRBJ1-6; 10 bases line up with TRBD1. Looked up from germline, CDR1 is MNHEY and CDR2 is SMNVEV (reference sequence). The J segment lost 9 bases and the V segment lost 0 bases, leaving 2 bases of the junction unmatched. The CDR3 contains 15 residues. The chain's CDR3 is CASSLSTGGISPLHF. The CDR3 DNA is TGTGCCAGCAGTTTATCGACAGGGGGCATTTCACCCCTCCACTTT.

This clone is a singleton in its sample. The chain joins TRBV7-9 to TRBJ1-2; tentative D call: TRBD1 (5 bases). Germline CDR1 reads SEHNR; CDR2 reads FQNEAQ (reference sequence). This CDR3 region has 13 residues. The V end was cut by 1 base, the J end by 8 bases, with 11 bases between. The CDR3 DNA follows: TGTGCCAGCAGCTTAGTCGGGGGGGACGGCTACACCTTC. Its translation: CASSLVGGDGYTF.

This chain joins TRBV27 and TRBJ2-2; 8 bases line up with TRBD2. The length of the CDR3 is 21 residues. Per the germline V gene, CDR1 is MNHEY and CDR2 is SMNVEV (reference sequence). Germline trimming cut 5 bases from V and 3 bases from J; bases unmatched to any gene: 23. CDR3: CASSPITPLAGPEAYTGELFF. DNA for the CDR3: TGTGCCAGCAGTCCAATTACCCCCCTAGCGGGTCCCGAGGCATACACCGGGGAGCTGTTTTTT.

The chain joins TRBV2 to TRBJ1-3; D is unclear. Germline V lookup: CDR1 SNHLY, CDR2 FYNNEI. The V and J ends lost 5 bases and 5 bases respectively, with 4 bases between them. The CDR3 is 11 amino acids. CDR3: CASSWRNTIYF. DNA for the CDR3: TGTGCCAGCAGTTGGAGAAACACCATATATTTT.

The genes are TRBV5-4 and TRBJ1-3; 9 nucleotides match TRBD1. Trimming at V came to 0 bases and at J to 3 bases, leaving 4 bases not matched to a gene. The CDR3 spans 16 residues. Germline lookup yields CDR1 SGHNT and CDR2 YYREEE (reference sequence). The chain's CDR3 is CASSLGGTGLGNTIYF. DNA for the CDR3: TGTGCCAGCAGCTTGGGGGGGACAGGGCTTGGAAACACCATATATTTT.

The genes are TRBV28 and TRBJ1-4, with a tentative D call TRBD1 (5 bases). Germline CDR1 is MDHEN and CDR2 is SYDVKM. The CDR3 consists of 15 residues. With 7 bases removed from V and 4 bases from J, the gap between germline ends came to 16 bases. CDR3 DNA sequence: TGTGCCAGCAACTTTCCGGGGGGAGGTAATGAAAAACTGTTTTTT. Protein sequence: CASNFPGGGNEKLFF.

The chain is built from TRBV18 and TRBJ1-2, with 9 bases matching TRBD1. Germline CDR1 KGHSH, CDR2 LQKENI. The junction had 9 bases not matched to a gene; V was cut back by 0 bases and J by 4 bases. The CDR3 length is 17 residues. The CDR3 DNA reads as TGTGCCAGCTCACCACCGGGACAGGGAAATCGGGGCTATGGCTACACCTTC. Residues: CASSPPGQGNRGYGYTF. Using reference TRBV18 and TRBJ1-2 for the parts outside the CDR3, the full variable domain is NAGVMQNPRHLVRRRGQEARLRCSPMKGHSHVYWYRQLPEEGLKFMVYLQKENIIDESGMPKERFSAEFPKEGPSILRIQQVVRGDSAAYFCASSPPGQGNRGYGYTFGSGTRLTVV.

This chain connects TRBV20-1 to TRBJ1-6, with D possibly TRBD1 on 5 matching bases. The germline gives CDR1 DFQATT, CDR2 SNEGSKA (reference sequence). With 3 bases removed from V and 6 bases from J, the gap between germline ends came to 12 bases. The CDR3 runs 14 residues. This CDR3 is CSASRDGPNSPLHF. CDR3 sequence (DNA): TGCAGTGCTAGTAGGGACGGGCCTAATTCACCCCTCCACTTT.

The V call is TRBV9, the J call TRBJ1-4; TRBD1 agrees at 11 bases. The CDR3 length is 16 residues. CDR1 is SGDLS and CDR2 is YYNGEE in the germline V gene. The V segment lost 5 bases and the J segment 8 bases; nucleotides outside the gene matches: 11. The CDR3 is CASSSGTGGVVEKLFF. The CDR3 DNA follows: TGTGCCAGCAGTTCCGGGACAGGGGGGGTGGTCGAAAAACTGTTTTTT.

J is TRBJ2-2 and V is TRBV5-6, with D unresolved. Germline lookup yields CDR1 SGHDT and CDR2 YYEEEE. V lost 2 bases and J lost 0, with 8 bases in between. There are 15 residues in the CDR3. The CDR3 nucleotides read TGTGCCAGCAGCTTCGGGCGGACGAACACCGGGGAGCTGTTTTTT. Translation gives CASSFGRTNTGELFF. Together with reference TRBV5-6 and TRBJ2-2, the CDR3 gives the full variable domain: DAGVTQSPTHLIKTRGQQVTLRCSPKSGHDTVSWYQQALGQGPQFIFQYYEEEERQRGNFPDRFSGHQFPNYSSELNVNALLLGDSALYLCASSFGRTNTGELFFGEGSRLTVL.

V is TRBV28 and J is TRBJ1-4; possibly TRBD1 for D (5 bases). The germline V gene encodes CDR1 MDHEN and CDR2 SYDVKM. The germline V and J ends were trimmed by 4 bases and 0 bases, with 12 bases remaining between them. There are 16 residues in the CDR3. CDR3 amino acids: CASSSDGTSTNEKLFF. CDR3 sequence (DNA): TGTGCCAGCAGTTCTGACGGGACCTCAACTAATGAAAAACTGTTTTTT.

The chain is built from TRBV19 and TRBJ1-2, with D perhaps matching TRBD1 (6 bases). With 10 bases removed from V and 6 bases from J, the gap between germline ends came to 21 bases. CDR1 is LNHDA and CDR2 is SQIVND in the germline V gene (reference sequence). The CDR3 has 14 residues. The CDR3 nucleotides are TGTGCCACTCTAAACAGGGTGGGGGTTCATGGCTACACCTTC. Protein product: CATLNRVGVHGYTF.

This clone has more than one count but fewer than ten. The gene calls are TRBV19 and TRBJ1-5; a possible D gene is TRBD1 (5 bases). This CDR3 contains 14 residues. V was shortened by 1 base and J by 4 bases, with 8 bases between the two germline ends. Germline assignment: CDR1 LNHDA and CDR2 SQIVND (reference sequence). CDR3 loop: CASSIGQGNQPQHF. The CDR3 region has the DNA TGTGCCAGTAGTATAGGTCAGGGAAATCAGCCCCAGCATTTT.

This clone is deemed medium-sized (0.01 to 0.1%). The chain carries TRBV3-1 (or the pseudogene TRBV3-2) and TRBJ2-1; D is unclear. Trimming removed 3 bases at V and 0 bases at J, with 6 bases between. Per germline, CDR1 LGHDT and CDR2 YNNKEL (reference sequence). This CDR3 is built from 14 residues. The CDR3, as DNA: TGTGCCAGCAGCCAGGGTCCCTCCTACAATGAGCAGTTCTTC. Translation: CASSQGPSYNEQFF.

The gene calls are TRBV24-1 and TRBJ2-1; 8 bases align to TRBD1. Trimming cost V 2 bases and J 3 bases; bases outside gene matches: 5. Germline loops: CDR1 KGHDR, CDR2 SFDVKD. The CDR3 length is 16 residues. CDR3 in DNA: TGTGCCACCAGTGATTCCGGGGACAGGATCTACAATGAGCAGTTCTTC. Its translation is CATSDSGDRIYNEQFF.